The 23 T cell receptor beta chains given below trace back to one sample, sequenced in a study of blood T cell repertoires in COVID-19. Method: immunoSEQ multiplex PCR; TCRdb's copy keeps in-frame clones and lacks some. The data contain roughly 300,000 clones, roughly 87% of them singletons. The sequencing sample was made of peripheral blood. All receptors come from a human donor in a cohort sampled during active COVID-19.

This clone was counted a few times. V gene TRBV4-1 combines with J gene TRBJ2-7, with a possible D match to TRBD2 (5 bases). The CDR3 length is 15 residues. Germline CDR1 and CDR2: MGHRA and YSYEKL. V shed 0 bases and J shed 0 bases, with 9 bases lying between them. In DNA, the CDR3 is TGCGCCAGCAGCCAAGATTCGGGGAGCTCCTACGAGCAGTACTTC. Translation: CASSQDSGSSYEQYF.

The chain employs TRBV5-1 and TRBJ2-1; D uncertain. Trimming removed 7 bases at V and 7 bases at J, with 21 bases between. Looked up from germline, CDR1 is SGHRS and CDR2 is YFSETQ. CDR3 size: 15 residues. The CDR3 reads CASCPLDPSYNEQFF. The CDR3 bases are TGCGCCAGCTGCCCCCTAGACCCCTCTTATAATGAGCAGTTCTTC.

The rearrangement uses TRBV9 and TRBJ1-3, with D unresolved. Germline V CDR1 and CDR2: SGDLS, YYNGEE. CDR3 length: 14 amino acids. Trimming left V 1 base short and J 0 bases short, with 5 bases between. CDR3 sequence: CASSVIDSGNTIYF. The CDR3 coding sequence is TGTGCCAGCAGCGTAATAGACTCTGGAAACACCATATATTTT.

This chain connects TRBV3-1 (or the pseudogene TRBV3-2) to TRBJ2-1; 11 bases line up with TRBD2. V was clipped by 4 bases and J by 6 bases; unmatched bases: 5. Per the germline V gene, CDR1 is LGHDT and CDR2 is YNNKEL (reference sequence). This CDR3 region has 15 residues. The CDR3 nucleotides read TGTGCCAGCAGCCTCGGACTAGCGGGTGGCAATGAGCAGTTCTTC. It is translated as CASSLGLAGGNEQFF.

The chain combines TRBV6-6 with TRBJ2-3; 11 bases line up with TRBD2. This CDR3 comprises 18 residues. Germline V lookup: CDR1 MNHNY, CDR2 SVGAGI (reference sequence). J was trimmed by 0 bases and V by 5 bases; bases with no gene match: 10. For the CDR3, the DNA is TGTGCCAGCAGTCCCAGACGGGGACTAGCGGAGAGCACAGATACGCAGTATTTT. Encoded protein: CASSPRRGLAESTDTQYF.

J is TRBJ2-7 and V is TRBV21-1; the table's D call of TRBD2 was not tested on the DNA. TRBV21-1 is a listed pseudogene. The CDR3 has 19 residues. CDR3 in amino acids: CASSNPFWQAGGPWYEQYF. In DNA, the CDR3 is TGTGCCAGCAGCAATCCTTTTTGGCAGGCGGGAGGGCCCTGGTACGAGCAGTACTTC.

V and J are TRBV27 and TRBJ2-1, with D perhaps TRBD2 (6 bases). Trimming left V 2 bases short and J 8 bases short, with 22 bases between. The CDR3 runs to 17 residues. Germline CDR1 is MNHEY and CDR2 is SMNVEV (reference sequence). CDR3: CASSLNRGGRPPDEQFF. In DNA form, the CDR3 reads TGTGCCAGCAGTTTAAATAGAGGTGGGAGGCCCCCCGATGAGCAGTTCTTC.

The rearrangement links TRBV6-5 to TRBJ2-7; TRBD2 matches at 8 bases. V dropped 5 bases and J dropped 7; count of bases not matched to a gene: 4. The CDR3 is made up of 12 amino acids. Germline assignment: CDR1 MNHEY and CDR2 SVGAGI. The CDR3 DNA reads as TGTGCCAGCAGTCGGACTAGCAGAGAGCAGTACTTC. Translating it yields CASSRTSREQYF.

This clone appeared a single time. The rearrangement uses TRBV19 and TRBJ2-1; D possibly corresponds to TRBD2 (6 bases). The CDR3 is 16 residues long. Germline V gene data show CDR1 as LNHDA and CDR2 as SQIVND (reference sequence). V dropped 1 base and J dropped 9 bases, with 19 bases sitting between them. CDR3 bases: TGTGCCAGTAGTATAGGGCCCGGGAGTTGGGCGATTGAGCAGTTCTTC. It is translated as CASSIGPGSWAIEQFF.

The gene calls are TRBV5-1 and TRBJ1-2; no definite D call. The CDR3 has 15 residues. Germline CDR1 reads SGHRS; CDR2 reads YFSETQ. The V end lost 0 bases, the J end lost 4 bases, and 13 bases lay between the germline ends. The CDR3 loop is CASSLEPGVRYGYTF. The CDR3 nucleotides are TGCGCCAGCAGCTTGGAGCCAGGCGTACGCTATGGCTACACCTTC.

The rearrangement uses TRBV9 and TRBJ2-1; D may be TRBD1 (5 bases). CDR1 and CDR2 from the germline V gene are SGDLS and YYNGEE. The V end lost 3 bases, the J end lost 7 bases, and 14 bases lay between the germline ends. The CDR3 runs to 14 residues. This chain's CDR3 is CASSAGHGSNEQFF. Here the CDR3 DNA reads TGTGCCAGCAGCGCCGGACATGGAAGTAATGAGCAGTTCTTC.

This rearrangement joins TRBV24-1 to TRBJ1-1, with 9 bases matching TRBD1. The CDR3 contains 17 residues. CDR1 and CDR2 (germline): KGHDR, SFDVKD. Unmatched junction bases numbered 11, after V lost 2 bases and J lost 5 bases. The CDR3 sequence is CATSDSGSYRGRTEAFF. The CDR3 region has the DNA TGTGCCACCAGTGATTCAGGAAGTTACAGGGGGCGGACTGAAGCTTTCTTT.

This chain connects TRBV7-9 to TRBJ1-2, with D hard to call. The V gene lost 2 bases and the J gene lost 0 bases, with 4 bases spanning the gap. Germline V gene data show CDR1 as SEHNR and CDR2 as FQNEAQ (reference sequence). The CDR3 has 13 residues. The CDR3 loop reads CASSLTSNYGYTF. CDR3 sequence (DNA): TGTGCCAGCAGCTTAACTTCTAACTATGGCTACACCTTC.

V is TRBV9 and J is TRBJ2-7; D possibly corresponds to TRBD2 (6 bases). The V and J ends lost 0 bases and 5 bases respectively, with 12 bases between them. CDR3 length equals 14 residues. Germline CDR1 is SGDLS and CDR2 is YYNGEE. In DNA form, the CDR3 reads TGTGCCAGCAGCGTAGGGCTAGCTAGCGACGAGCAGTACTTC. Translation gives CASSVGLASDEQYF.

The chain couples TRBV5-4 to TRBJ2-1; TRBD2 aligns across 8 bases. The V segment lost 0 bases and the J segment 6 bases; nucleotides outside the gene matches: 5. The CDR3 length is 15 residues. Germline V gene sequence: CDR1 SGHNT, CDR2 YYREEE (reference sequence). CDR3 region: CASSLGAGVANEQFF. CDR3 nucleotides: TGTGCCAGCAGCTTGGGAGCGGGAGTGGCCAATGAGCAGTTCTTC.

The rearrangement joins TRBV5-1 to TRBJ1-6; 11 positions match TRBD1. The CDR3 consists of 16 residues. V trimming: 4 bases; J trimming: 9 bases; junction bases outside the gene matches: 9. Germline values: CDR1 SGHRS, CDR2 YFSETQ. The CDR3 sequence is CASSPRAGQGASPLHF. CDR3 nucleotide sequence: TGCGCCAGCAGCCCTCGAGCCGGACAGGGGGCTTCACCCCTCCACTTT.

The V and J genes are TRBV7-3 and TRBJ2-2; the D gene is possibly TRBD1 (6 bases). The CDR3 loop spans 17 amino acids. V lost 0 bases and J 3 bases, leaving 14 bases between the germline ends. CDR1 is SGHTA, CDR2 FQGTGA, per germline. The CDR3 spells CASSLTPDSQYTGELFF. The CDR3 DNA reads TGTGCCAGCAGCTTAACCCCGGACAGCCAATACACCGGGGAGCTGTTTTTT.

The rearrangement joins TRBV7-3 to TRBJ2-7; a possible D gene is TRBD2 (6 bases). V dropped 5 bases and J dropped 0 bases, with 23 bases sitting between them. The length of the CDR3 is 18 residues. CDR1 is SGHTA and CDR2 is FQGTGA in the germline V gene. CDR3 nucleotide sequence: TGTGCCAGCAGCCCCCAAGCCAGGGTTAGCGGCCTCTCCTACGAGCAGTACTTC. Residues: CASSPQARVSGLSYEQYF.

The V gene is TRBV19, the J gene TRBJ2-2; 8 nucleotides agree with TRBD1. V lost 2 bases to trimming and J lost 7 bases; unmatched junction nucleotides: 9. This CDR3 has 16 residues. The V gene's germline CDR1 is LNHDA and CDR2 SQIVND (reference sequence). CDR3 region: CASSIIQTGARGELFF. CDR3 sequence (DNA): TGTGCCAGTAGTATAATCCAGACAGGGGCCCGCGGGGAGCTGTTTTTT.

The V call is TRBV7-8, the J call TRBJ2-1; a possible D gene is TRBD1 (5 bases). The CDR3 has 15 residues. From germline, CDR1 is SGHVS and CDR2 FQNEAQ. Trimming took off 5 bases at V and 0 bases at J, with 11 bases between the two ends. The CDR3: CASSRVGRSYNEQFF. The CDR3 nucleotides read TGTGCCAGCAGCCGAGTGGGGCGCTCCTACAATGAGCAGTTCTTC.

In its sample, this clone was seen a few times. The chain recombines TRBV2 with TRBJ2-2; maybe TRBD2 (8 bases). This CDR3 has 14 residues. The V end was cut by 8 bases, the J end by 7 bases, with 17 bases between. CDR1 SNHLY and CDR2 FYNNEI come from the germline V gene. The CDR3 DNA reads TGTGCCAGCTCCAATAGCGGGACAGTCGGGGAGCTGTTTTTT. It codes for CASSNSGTVGELFF.

This clone appeared once. The J gene is TRBJ1-2, the V gene TRBV27; a possible D gene is TRBD1 (6 bases). The germline CDR1 and CDR2 sequences are MNHEY and SMNVEV (reference sequence). V lost 1 base and J lost 8, with 14 bases in between. This CDR3 is 14 amino acids long. CDR3 in DNA: TGTGCCAGCAGTTTATGGGGGACCAGGGGAGGCTACACCTTC. Its protein product is CASSLWGTRGGYTF.

The CDR3 coding sequence is TGTGCCAGCAGCCTCAGCGGGGGGCTCGAGCAGTACTTC. Amino acids: CASSLSGGLEQYF. The rearrangement links TRBV3-1 (or the pseudogene TRBV3-2) to TRBJ2-7; 9 nucleotides match TRBD2. Germline V gene sequence: CDR1 LGHDT, CDR2 YNNKEL (reference sequence). V gave up 4 bases and J gave up 6 bases; unmatched junction bases: 4. The CDR3 sequence is 13 residues long.